This TCR beta chain was sequenced in a study of early T cells in non-severe SARS-CoV-2 infection. Study at large: Investigators sequenced bulk RNA drawn from unsorted whole blood, and chains remained unpaired.

Individual cDNA molecules were tagged with unique molecular identifiers. One entry per CDR3 protein results from TCRdb running MiXCR on the 5' RACE reads. The data show 75,000 to 90,000 distinct CDR3 sequences, about 13% seen once. This clonotype showed up many times. As yet, its antigen is unknown. General study results and limits: CD4 and private specificities were missed by VDJdb matching, which favored anti-spike CD8 responses.

The origin of this receptor is an adult who was a healthcare worker with PCR-confirmed SARS-CoV-2 infection or an uninfected control (not recorded which). Sequenced material: whole blood.

In nucleotides, the CDR3 is TGCGCCAGCAGTTTCCGACTACAGGGGCACTATGGCTACACCTTC. Its translation is CASSFRLQGHYGYTF. J is TRBJ1-2 and V is TRBV10-1; TRBD1 matches 7 bases. The CDR3 consists of 15 residues. Germline V CDR1 and CDR2: WNHNN, SYGVQD (reference sequence). The V gene end was trimmed by 5 bases and the J gene end by 3 bases; junction bases not matched to a gene: 9.